Shown below are 22 T cell receptor beta chains from a single sample sequenced in a study of shared clonotypes between healthy human individuals. The protocol was immunoSEQ multiplex PCR, while the TCRdb copy is restricted to in-frame clones and leaves out a portion. The sample lists about 1.5 million clones, roughly 96% occurring once. Input material: naive CD4+ T cells sorted from blood. The subset here: CD45RA+ positively selected. These receptors were collected from a man aged 25 to 45 in good health.

The chain carries TRBV7-2 and TRBJ2-3; weak D call: TRBD1 (6 bases). Trimming left V 3 bases short and J 8 bases short, with 12 bases between. The CDR3 extends over 13 amino acids. The germline V gene encodes CDR1 SGHTA and CDR2 FQGNSA. This CDR3 is CASSLTGPSTQYF. The CDR3 coding sequence is TGTGCCAGCAGCTTGACAGGACCAAGTACGCAGTATTTT. Together with reference TRBV7-2 and TRBJ2-3, the CDR3 gives the full variable domain: GAGVSQSPSNKVTEKGKDVELRCDPISGHTALYWYRQSLGQGLEFLIYFQGNSAPDKSGLPSDRFSAERTGGSVSTLTIQRTQQEDSAVYLCASSLTGPSTQYFGPGTRLTVL.

The chain has TRBV5-1 and TRBJ1-1; 7 nucleotides align to TRBD1. This CDR3 comprises 14 residues. Germline trimming cut 2 bases from V and 3 bases from J; bases unmatched to any gene: 4. Germline CDR1 is SGHRS and CDR2 is YFSETQ. Written as DNA, the CDR3 is TGCGCCAGCAGCTTCGGGACAGTGGACACTGAAGCTTTCTTT. This gives the protein CASSFGTVDTEAFF.

V usage is TRBV27 and J usage is TRBJ1-5; D is perhaps TRBD1 (5 bases). V lost 5 bases, J lost 1 base, and 6 bases lay in between. The CDR3 has 13 residues. The V gene's germline CDR1 is MNHEY and CDR2 SMNVEV (reference sequence). The CDR3 DNA reads as TGTGCCAGCAGTAGACAGAGCAATCAGCCCCAGCATTTT. It codes for CASSRQSNQPQHF.

The J gene is TRBJ2-1, the V gene TRBV7-2; 10 nucleotides align to TRBD2. V gave up 1 base and J gave up 1 base; unmatched junction bases: 7. In germline, CDR1 is SGHTA, CDR2 FQGNSA. The CDR3 is 18 amino acids. CDR3 residues: CASSLDSGRLHSYNEQFF. CDR3 nucleotide sequence: TGTGCCAGCAGCTTAGATAGCGGGAGGCTCCATTCCTACAATGAGCAGTTCTTC.

This chain links TRBV7-9 with TRBJ2-7, with TRBD2 as a possible D gene (6 bases). Trimming left V 5 bases short and J 6 bases short, with 14 bases between. Germline values: CDR1 SEHNR, CDR2 FQNEAQ (reference sequence). The CDR3 totals 13 residues. In nucleotides, the CDR3 is TGTGCCAGCAGCGCCCGGGAGTCAGGCGAGCAGTACTTC. It encodes CASSARESGEQYF.

The rearrangement uses TRBV7-2 and TRBJ1-2, with 9 bases matching TRBD1. The germline CDR1 and CDR2 sequences are SGHTA and FQGNSA. V shed 4 bases and J 4 bases; nucleotides not matched to a gene: 10. The CDR3 is 16 residues long. CDR3 loop: CASSSDRGRSGYGYTF. CDR3 bases: TGTGCCAGCAGCTCAGACAGGGGGAGGTCTGGCTATGGCTACACCTTC. Drawing the rest from reference TRBV7-2 and TRBJ1-2, the complete variable domain is GAGVSQSPSNKVTEKGKDVELRCDPISGHTALYWYRQSLGQGLEFLIYFQGNSAPDKSGLPSDRFSAERTGGSVSTLTIQRTQQEDSAVYLCASSSDRGRSGYGYTFGSGTRLTVV.

The chain links TRBV2 to TRBJ2-7; 9 bases line up with TRBD1. V lost 8 bases to trimming and J lost 6 bases; unmatched junction nucleotides: 8. The germline CDR1 and CDR2 sequences are SNHLY and FYNNEI. The CDR3 consists of 13 residues. The CDR3 region has the DNA TGTGCCAGCGACGAGGACAGGGGAGGCGAGCAGTACTTC. Protein sequence: CASDEDRGGEQYF.

This clone was seen once. The chain links TRBV7-2 to TRBJ1-5; no definite D call. The V and J ends lost 3 bases and 0 bases respectively, with 9 bases between them. The CDR3 totals 15 residues. Germline CDR1 is SGHTA and CDR2 is FQGNSA. CDR3: CASSFLPLSNQPQHF. In DNA form, the CDR3 reads TGTGCCAGCAGCTTCCTACCCCTTAGCAATCAGCCCCAGCATTTT.

The rearrangement links TRBV5-4 to TRBJ2-3; TRBD2 agrees at 10 bases. The germline gives CDR1 SGHNT, CDR2 YYREEE (reference sequence). V trimming: 5 bases; J trimming: 2 bases; junction bases outside the gene matches: 8. The CDR3 contains 16 residues. DNA for the CDR3: TGTGCCAGCAGGCCTAGCGGGAGTGGGGACACAGATACGCAGTATTTT. Translating gives CASRPSGSGDTDTQYF.

The chain carries TRBV30 and TRBJ1-5; D uncertain. V lost 2 bases and J lost 6, with 17 bases in between. This CDR3 has 15 residues. CDR1 and CDR2 from the germline V gene are GTSNPN and SVGIG (reference sequence). The CDR3 nucleotides read TGTGCCTGGAGTAAGGAACGGCTAGGGATTCAGCCCCAGCATTTT. Encoded protein: CAWSKERLGIQPQHF.

The genes are TRBV6-5 and TRBJ2-7; no clear D. Trimming pared 6 bases from V and 0 bases from J, leaving 12 bases between. Germline V gene data show CDR1 as MNHEY and CDR2 as SVGAGI. The CDR3 consists of 14 residues. This CDR3 reads CASSPRVSSYEQYF. The CDR3 nucleotides are TGTGCCAGCAGCCCCCGGGTCTCCTCCTACGAGCAGTACTTC.

Written as DNA, the CDR3 is TGTGCCAGCAGCTTACCTCGTGGCACAGATACGCAGTATTTT. It is translated as CASSLPRGTDTQYF. This chain joins TRBV5-6 and TRBJ2-3; D remains ambiguous. V was cut by 2 bases and J by 1 base, with 8 bases left in between. Germline-derived CDR1 and CDR2 are SGHDT and YYEEEE. CDR3 length: 14 amino acids.

This chain connects TRBV28 to TRBJ2-3; D remains unclear. This CDR3 comprises 15 residues. In germline, CDR1 is MDHEN, CDR2 SYDVKM. V gave up 8 bases and J gave up 2 bases, with 17 bases separating them. DNA for the CDR3: TGTGCCAGCTCCAAGGGCGCGACCCTCACAGATACGCAGTATTTT. Translated, it gives CASSKGATLTDTQYF.

The chain couples TRBV7-3 to TRBJ2-1; 11 bases match TRBD2. Trimming took 2 bases from V and 4 from J; bases not matched to a gene: 7. Germline CDR1 and CDR2: SGHTA and FQGTGA. The CDR3 covers 17 residues. This chain's CDR3 is CASSLGLAGGLYNEQFF. DNA for the CDR3: TGTGCCAGCAGCTTAGGTCTAGCGGGAGGCCTTTACAATGAGCAGTTCTTC.

This sequence joins TRBV14 and TRBJ2-7, with TRBD1 as a possible D gene (6 bases). Trimming stripped 4 bases from V and 0 bases from J, with 13 bases between. The CDR3 spans 15 residues. The germline CDR1 and CDR2 sequences are SGHDN and FVKESK. The CDR3 region has the DNA TGTGCCAGCAGCCCCTACGGGACAATCTCCTACGAGCAGTACTTC. This codes for CASSPYGTISYEQYF.

In the case of this clone: The junction shows a germline mismatch at one end, possibly a read error. The chain employs TRBV7-7 and TRBJ2-1; D is undetermined. From germline, CDR1 is SSHAT and CDR2 FNYEAQ (reference sequence). The CDR3 extends over 13 amino acids. The DNA for the CDR3 is TGTGCTAGCAGCCCAAGTCTGGGCAATGAGCAGTTCTTC. Translation gives CASSPSLGNEQFF.

The chain uses TRBV5-4 and TRBJ2-1; maybe TRBD1 (5 bases). CDR1 and CDR2 from the germline V gene are SGHNT and YYREEE (reference sequence). The V end lost 3 bases, the J end lost 4 bases, and 8 bases lay between the germline ends. This CDR3 spans 13 amino acids. CDR3 amino acids: CASSSTEYNEQFF. CDR3 nucleotides: TGTGCCAGCAGCTCGACAGAGTACAATGAGCAGTTCTTC.

The V and J genes are TRBV10-3 and TRBJ2-3, with D tentatively TRBD1 or TRBD2 (6 bases each). V was pared by 4 bases and J by 1 base, with 15 bases between. The germline CDR1 and CDR2 sequences are ENHRY and SYGVKD. CDR3 length: 16 amino acids. CDR3 sequence (DNA): TGTGCCATCAGTGGTTTGGGGGGCGCCGGCACAGATACGCAGTATTTT. Translating gives CAISGLGGAGTDTQYF.

The rearrangement joins TRBV19 to TRBJ2-2; no firm D call. Trimming stripped 0 bases from V and 6 bases from J, with 14 bases between. The CDR3 contains 16 residues. CDR1 and CDR2 (germline): LNHDA, SQIVND (reference sequence). The chain's CDR3 is CASSIDGRQSAGELFF. The CDR3 DNA sequence: TGTGCCAGTAGTATAGATGGCAGACAAAGCGCCGGGGAGCTGTTTTTT.

On this clone: Compared with germline, one end of the junction differs, possibly owing to a read error. J is TRBJ2-1 and V is TRBV6-1, with 12 bases fitting TRBD2. The CDR3 has 20 amino acids. Germline V CDR1 and CDR2: MNHNS, SASEGT. This CDR3 is CASSEGYTRTTSGRRNEQFF. The CDR3 DNA is TGTGCCAGCAGCGAAGGGTACACTCGGACGACTAGCGGGAGACGAAATGAGCAGTTCTTC.

DNA for the CDR3: TGCGCCAGCAGCCAAGTGATCGGGAGGTACGAGCAGTACTTC. It translates to CASSQVIGRYEQYF. The V call is TRBV4-3, the J call TRBJ2-7; 7 bases line up with TRBD2. V trimming: 1 base; J trimming: 4 bases; junction bases outside the gene matches: 4. The length of the CDR3 is 14 residues. The germline V gene has CDR1 LGHNA and CDR2 YSLEER.

The V gene is TRBV5-1, the J gene TRBJ2-3; the D gene is possibly TRBD2 (6 bases). This CDR3 region has 13 residues. Trimming pared 4 bases from V and 2 bases from J, leaving 8 bases between. The germline gives CDR1 SGHRS, CDR2 YFSETQ. The CDR3, as DNA: TGCGCCAGCAGCGTGGACTACACAGATACGCAGTATTTT. Its translation is CASSVDYTDTQYF.